This T cell receptor beta chain was sequenced for a study of blood T cell repertoires in COVID-19. Measured with immunoSEQ multiplex PCR; TCRdb has only the in-frame clones, and not every one. Of some 300,000 clones in the sample, approximately 89% are singletons; the top ten hold under 3.5%. From germline, CDR1 is ENHRY and CDR2 SYGVKD. The CDR3 covers 17 residues. Trimming took 5 bases from V and 4 from J; bases not matched to a gene: 14. Exposed enrollees encountered a COVID-19 case at some point within 2 weeks before study entry. V and J are TRBV10-3 and TRBJ2-5; TRBD2 matches 9 bases. The origin of this receptor is a woman in her 50s who had been exposed to COVID-19. Material for sequencing was PBMCs or T cells enriched from blood (not recorded which). CDR3 sequence (DNA): TGTGCCATCAGTATCACCGGGGCGGGGGGGATGTCAGAGACCCAGTACTTC. It translates to CAISITGAGGMSETQYF.